This TCR beta chain was observed in a study of T cell responses to AZD1222 COVID-19 vaccine. At the level of the study: Doses given second, at about 4 or about 12 weeks, were pooled.

The protocol was immunoSEQ multiplex PCR, while the TCRdb copy is restricted to in-frame clones and leaves out a portion. There are some 150,000 clones in the sample; around nine tenths occur only once, and 5.2% lies in the top ten. CDR1 and CDR2 from the germline V gene are MNHEY and SVGEGT. V gave up 4 bases and J gave up 0 bases, with 13 bases separating them. The length of the CDR3 is 16 residues. The chain is built from TRBV6-2 or TRBV6-3 and TRBJ2-1, with D possibly being TRBD2 (6 bases). The starting material was peripheral blood, obtained on day 0 of AZD1222 vaccination. This TCR was recovered from an adult in good health. The CDR3 region has the DNA TGTGCCAGCAGTTCCTTAGCGGTGAGCTCCTACAATGAGCAGTTCTTC. It yields the protein CASSSLAVSSYNEQFF.